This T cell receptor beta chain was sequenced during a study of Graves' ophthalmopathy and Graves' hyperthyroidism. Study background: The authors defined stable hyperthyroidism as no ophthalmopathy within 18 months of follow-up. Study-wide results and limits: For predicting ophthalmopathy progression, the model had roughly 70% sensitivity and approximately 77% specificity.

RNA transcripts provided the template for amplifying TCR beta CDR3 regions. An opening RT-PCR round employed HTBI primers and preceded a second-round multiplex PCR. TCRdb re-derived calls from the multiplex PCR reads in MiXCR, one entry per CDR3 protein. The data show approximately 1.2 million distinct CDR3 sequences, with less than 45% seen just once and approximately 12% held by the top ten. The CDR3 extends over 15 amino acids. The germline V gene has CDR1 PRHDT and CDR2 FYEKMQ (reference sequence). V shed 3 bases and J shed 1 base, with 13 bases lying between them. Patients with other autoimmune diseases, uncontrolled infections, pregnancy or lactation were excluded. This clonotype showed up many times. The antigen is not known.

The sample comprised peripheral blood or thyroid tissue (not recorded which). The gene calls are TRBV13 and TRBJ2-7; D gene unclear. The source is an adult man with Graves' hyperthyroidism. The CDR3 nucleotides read TGTGCCAGCAGCTTGGACCGGGCAGTGTCCTACGAGCAGTACTTC. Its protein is CASSLDRAVSYEQYF.